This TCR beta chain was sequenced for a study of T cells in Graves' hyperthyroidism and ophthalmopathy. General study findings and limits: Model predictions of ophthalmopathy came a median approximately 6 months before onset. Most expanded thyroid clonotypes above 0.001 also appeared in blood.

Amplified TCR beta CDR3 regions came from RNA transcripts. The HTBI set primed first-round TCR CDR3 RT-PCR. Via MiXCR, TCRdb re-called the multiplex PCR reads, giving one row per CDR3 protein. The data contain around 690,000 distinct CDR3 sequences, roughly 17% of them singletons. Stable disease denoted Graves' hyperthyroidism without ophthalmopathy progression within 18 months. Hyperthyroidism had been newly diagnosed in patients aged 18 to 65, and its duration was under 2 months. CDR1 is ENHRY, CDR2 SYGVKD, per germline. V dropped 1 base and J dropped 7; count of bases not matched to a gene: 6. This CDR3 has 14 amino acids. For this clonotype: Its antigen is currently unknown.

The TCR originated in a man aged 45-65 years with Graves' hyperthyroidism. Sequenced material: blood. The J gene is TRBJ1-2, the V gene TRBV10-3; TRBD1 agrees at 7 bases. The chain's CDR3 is CAISELTGMSGYTF. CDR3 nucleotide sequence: TGTGCCATCAGTGAGTTGACAGGGATGTCTGGCTACACCTTC.